These T cell receptor beta chains were read from a single sample in a study of T-cell reconstitution after alpha-beta-depleted transplantation in children. Via MiXCR, TCRdb re-called the PCR reads, giving one row per CDR3 protein. The sample holds about 8,400 distinct CDR3 sequences; 17% are singletons and the top ten take about 88%. This material consisted of PBMCs, mostly from graft donor cells, taken 60 days after TCRalphabeta/CD19-depleted stem cell transplant. The receptors were gathered from a girl younger than two who had a stem cell transplant for combined immunodeficiency, so the T cells may come from the graft donor. The CDR3 runs from the conserved cysteine through the conserved F or W. D genes are given only for firm matches. Size tells how often a clone was seen (once, few, many) or the class of an expanded clone, and some rows leave it out.

V: TRBV20-1; size: -; J: TRBJ1-2; D: -; CDR3: CSASGAGAYLYGYTF; DNA: TGCAGTGCTAGTGGGGCAGGGGCCTACCTCTATGGCTACACCTTC
V: TRBV7-2; size: few; J: TRBJ1-1; D: -; CDR3: CASSLEKSANTEAFF; DNA: TGTGCCAGCAGCTTAGAGAAGAGTGCGAACACTGAAGCTTTCTTT
V: TRBV10-2; size: -; J: TRBJ2-3; D: TRBD2; CDR3: CASTTSGGGTDTQYF; DNA: TGCGCCAGCACCACTAGCGGGGGAGGGACAGATACGCAGTATTTT
V: TRBV7-8; size: many; J: TRBJ2-3; D: -; CDR3: CASTSGVADTQYF; DNA: TGTGCCAGCACTTCGGGAGTCGCAGATACGCAGTATTTT
V: TRBV20-1; size: many; J: TRBJ2-7; D: -; CDR3: CSAGGGPLAYEQYF; DNA: TGCAGTGCTGGGGGGGGGCCATTGGCCTACGAGCAGTACTTC
V: TRBV20-1; size: many; J: TRBJ2-1; D: -; CDR3: CSAGYNEQFF; DNA: TGCAGTGCGGGATACAATGAGCAGTTCTTC
V: TRBV28; size: few; J: TRBJ2-3; D: -; CDR3: CASSSPITTKSTDTQYF; DNA: TGTGCCAGCAGTAGTCCAATCACAACTAAAAGCACAGATACGCAGTATTTT
V: TRBV20-1; size: many; J: TRBJ2-1; D: -; CDR3: CSARATRRDPSSYNEQFF; DNA: TGCAGTGCTAGAGCTACGAGACGGGACCCTAGCTCCTACAATGAGCAGTTCTTC
V: TRBV20-1; size: -; J: TRBJ1-4; D: -; CDR3: CSAGPGGPNLEKLFF; DNA: TGCAGTGCTGGGCCCGGGGGGCCGAATTTAGAAAAACTGTTTTTT
V: TRBV10-3; size: many; J: TRBJ2-3; D: TRBD2; CDR3: CAISESGTSGSWTDTQYF; DNA: TGTGCCATCAGTGAGTCGGGGACTAGCGGGAGTTGGACAGATACGCAGTATTTT
V: TRBV28; size: few; J: TRBJ2-2; D: -; CDR3: CASSFRIGVGELFF; DNA: TGTGCCAGCAGTTTCCGAATAGGTGTCGGGGAGCTGTTTTTT
V: TRBV5-1; size: -; J: TRBJ2-7; D: -; CDR3: CASRHYPGHSYEQYF; DNA: TGCGCCAGCAGACACTATCCGGGACACTCCTACGAGCAGTACTTC
V: TRBV7-2; size: -; J: TRBJ2-2; D: TRBD2; CDR3: CASINGGDFPSTGELFF; DNA: TGTGCCAGCATCAATGGGGGGGACTTTCCATCCACCGGGGAGCTGTTTTTT
V: TRBV28; size: -; J: TRBJ2-7; D: TRBD2; CDR3: CAGGIELTEPKYF; DNA: TGTGCGGGGGGGATCGAACTGACGGAACCCAAGTACTTC
V: TRBV20-1; size: many; J: TRBJ2-5; D: -; CDR3: CSAFPWGVGETQYF; DNA: TGCAGTGCTTTCCCGTGGGGGGTAGGAGAGACCCAGTACTTC
V: TRBV5-4; size: many; J: TRBJ2-3; D: TRBD2; CDR3: CASSAGGGTDTQYF; DNA: TGTGCCAGCAGCGCCGGGGGGGGCACAGATACGCAGTATTTT
V: TRBV18; size: few; J: TRBJ2-1; D: TRBD1; CDR3: CASSPAGTALHNEQFF; DNA: TGTGCCAGCTCACCGGCCGGGACAGCCCTTCACAATGAGCAGTTCTTC
V: TRBV12-3/TRBV12-4; size: many; J: TRBJ2-1; D: -; CDR3: CASSSIGGLDNEQFF; DNA: TGTGCCAGCAGTTCTATTGGAGGGCTGGACAATGAGCAGTTCTTC
V: TRBV12-3/TRBV12-4; size: many; J: TRBJ2-6; D: -; CDR3: CASSFGGAGANVLTF; DNA: TGTGCCAGCAGTTTTGGCGGGGCTGGGGCCAACGTCCTGACTTTC
V: TRBV3-1; size: many; J: TRBJ2-3; D: -; CDR3: CASSRSTADTQYF; DNA: TGTGCCAGCAGCCGAAGTACCGCAGATACGCAGTATTTT
V: TRBV2; size: few; J: TRBJ1-5; D: -; CDR3: CASSEIQIHSNQPQHF; DNA: TGTGCCAGCAGTGAGATACAGATTCATAGCAATCAGCCCCAGCATTTT
V: TRBV5-8; size: -; J: TRBJ2-3; D: TRBD2; CDR3: CASSKSGGGWDTQYF; DNA: TGTGCCAGCAGCAAATCGGGGGGAGGGTGGGATACGCAGTATTTT
V: TRBV4-2; size: many; J: TRBJ2-1; D: -; CDR3: CASSLRGDNEQFF; DNA: TGTGCCAGCAGCCTAAGGGGGGACAATGAGCAGTTCTTC
V: TRBV7-3; size: many; J: TRBJ2-5; D: -; CDR3: CASSRGSGETQYF; DNA: TGTGCCAGCAGTCGAGGGTCGGGAGAGACCCAGTACTTC
V: TRBV7-9; size: -; J: TRBJ2-3; D: -; CDR3: CASSPGKAGDTQYF; DNA: TGTGCCAGCAGCCCCGGGAAGGCGGGAGATACGCAGTATTTT
V: TRBV20-1; size: many; J: TRBJ2-1; D: TRBD2; CDR3: CSATVPLAGAYNEQFF; DNA: TGCAGTGCAACTGTCCCACTAGCGGGAGCCTACAATGAGCAGTTCTTC
V: TRBV9; size: few; J: TRBJ2-7; D: -; CDR3: CASGSSTYEQYF; DNA: TGTGCCAGTGGCTCCAGTACCTACGAGCAGTACTTC
V: TRBV5-1; size: few; J: TRBJ1-1; D: -; CDR3: CASSLRVGGTEAFF; DNA: TGCGCCAGCAGCTTGCGGGTCGGAGGAACTGAAGCTTTCTTT
V: TRBV5-1; size: many; J: TRBJ2-5; D: TRBD1; CDR3: CASSSLQGRQETQYF; DNA: TGCGCCAGCAGCTCATTACAGGGGAGACAAGAGACCCAGTACTTC
V: TRBV12-3/TRBV12-4; size: many; J: TRBJ2-5; D: -; CDR3: CASTYGRFQETQYF; DNA: TGTGCCAGCACCTATGGCAGGTTTCAAGAGACCCAGTACTTC
V: TRBV20-1; size: many; J: TRBJ2-3; D: TRBD2; CDR3: CSGSGATDTQYF; DNA: TGCAGTGGAAGCGGGGCAACAGATACGCAGTATTTT
V: TRBV9; size: few; J: TRBJ2-7; D: TRBD1; CDR3: CASSAFPGTAYEQYF; DNA: TGTGCCAGCAGCGCCTTCCCTGGGACAGCCTACGAGCAGTACTTC
V: TRBV3-1; size: -; J: TRBJ2-1; D: -; CDR3: CASSQGYFFGIDEQFF; DNA: TGTGCCAGCAGCCAGGGTTATTTCTTTGGTATCGATGAGCAGTTCTTC
V: TRBV20-1; size: many; J: TRBJ2-1; D: TRBD2; CDR3: CSAHGTIPNNEQFF; DNA: TGCAGTGCTCACGGGACTATTCCCAACAATGAGCAGTTCTTC
V: TRBV7-2; size: many; J: TRBJ2-5; D: TRBD2; CDR3: CASSFMSGGLAQETQYF; DNA: TGTGCCAGCAGCTTTATGTCTGGCGGACTAGCCCAAGAGACCCAGTACTTC
V: TRBV25-1; size: -; J: TRBJ1-6; D: TRBD1; CDR3: CASSDSGGWNSPLHF; DNA: TGTGCCAGCAGTGATTCAGGGGGTTGGAATTCACCCCTCCACTTT
V: TRBV27; size: many; J: TRBJ1-1; D: -; CDR3: CASSLFTNTEAFF; DNA: TGTGCCAGCAGTTTATTTACGAACACTGAAGCTTTCTTT
V: TRBV6-6; size: many; J: TRBJ2-7; D: -; CDR3: CASSYPFGGTNTYEQYF; DNA: TGTGCCAGCAGTTACCCCTTTGGCGGGACAAATACCTACGAGCAGTACTTC
V: TRBV5-1; size: -; J: TRBJ2-7; D: TRBD2; CDR3: CASSPQSGGNYEQYF; DNA: TGCGCCAGCAGCCCCCAGAGCGGGGGGAACTACGAGCAGTACTTC
V: TRBV27; size: -; J: TRBJ2-6; D: TRBD1; CDR3: CASSSKQGRITGANVLTF; DNA: TGTGCCAGCAGTTCTAAACAGGGGCGCATTACTGGGGCCAACGTCCTGACTTTC
V: TRBV12-3/TRBV12-4; size: -; J: TRBJ1-1; D: -; CDR3: CASRPEHTEAFF; DNA: TGTGCCAGCAGACCCGAACACACTGAAGCTTTCTTT
V: TRBV21-1; size: few; J: TRBJ2-7; D: -; CDR3: CASYEQYF; DNA: TGTGCCAGTTACGAGCAGTACTTC
V: TRBV29-1; size: many; J: TRBJ2-3; D: -; CDR3: CSVEGPAGATDTQYF; DNA: TGCAGCGTCGAGGGTCCGGCAGGGGCCACAGATACGCAGTATTTT
V: TRBV20-1; size: many; J: TRBJ2-3; D: TRBD2; CDR3: CSAPKRGGYTDTQYF; DNA: TGCAGTGCTCCGAAGCGGGGGGGATACACAGATACGCAGTATTTT